There are many counts of the clone carrying this T cell receptor beta chain. The data were obtained in a study of blood T cells in healthy people across ages. The germline V and J ends were trimmed by 3 bases and 3 bases, with 8 bases remaining between them. Germline CDR1 reads MGHRA; CDR2 reads YSYEKL. The CDR3 spans 13 residues. A J-beta primer mix and a sample-barcoded 5' primer were used in a second PCR of roughly 6 to 12 cycles. A tag from a template-switch adaptor with 12 random nucleotides marked each cDNA molecule. TCRdb used MiXCR to reprocess the 5' RACE reads, holding one entry per CDR3 protein. The table shows about 1.6 million distinct CDR3 sequences, with roughly 30% occurring only once. Drawn from each donor were around 10 milliliters of peripheral blood.

The chain joins TRBV4-1 to TRBJ2-5; D is possibly TRBD2 (6 bases). Sample: blood. This sequence originates from a woman aged 30 to 39 in good health. The CDR3 sequence is CASSQGLEETQYF. The CDR3 DNA follows: TGCGCCAGCAGCCAGGGACTGGAAGAGACCCAGTACTTC.